Following are 31 T cell receptor beta chains from one sample sequenced in a study of cytomegalovirus exposure and HLA in healthy donors (TCRdb year 2017). The library was obtained by the immunoSEQ multiplex PCR assay. For the multiplex PCR, a mixture combining 60 forward primers for TCR Vbeta segments and 13 reverse primers for TCR Jbeta segments was used. TCRdb obtained this table from immuneACCESS and retained in-frame rearrangements with V and J assigned. These tables miss some clones; where compared with another copy, unresolved V genes account for less than half of the shortfall, and the remainder is unexplained. This sample comprises 120,000 to 150,000 clones, around 83% of them detected only once. The ten largest make up around 1.3% of the sample. The sample taken for sequencing was PBMCs. The receptors here all came from a male donor in good health and CMV-seropositive.

A note on this clone: This same CDR3 is encoded by further DNA sequences in the sample. The rearrangement links TRBV5-1 to TRBJ1-2; 7 positions agree with TRBD1. J gave up 4 bases and V 4 bases, and 4 bases lay outside the gene matches. The CDR3 is made up of 13 amino acids. The germline CDR1 and CDR2 sequences are SGHRS and YFSETQ. CDR3: CASSLGQFYGYTF. CDR3 bases: TGCGCCAGCAGCCTGGGACAGTTCTATGGCTACACCTTC.

The chain carries TRBV25-1 and TRBJ2-7; a possible D gene is TRBD2 (6 bases). The CDR3 extends over 14 amino acids. The germline V gene has CDR1 MGHDK and CDR2 SYGVNS. Trimming left V 1 base short and J 3 bases short, with 10 bases between. The DNA of the CDR3 is TGTGCCAGCAGTGAATCCGGGAGCCTCTACGAGCAGTACTTC. Translation gives CASSESGSLYEQYF.

This chain links TRBV2 with TRBJ1-1; D not certain. The CDR3 has 13 amino acids. Deletions cut 4 bases from V and 6 bases from J, with 12 bases between. Germline values: CDR1 SNHLY, CDR2 FYNNEI. This CDR3 is CASSGGSRSEAFF. The CDR3 nucleotides read TGTGCCAGCAGTGGCGGTAGTCGGTCTGAAGCTTTCTTT.

This sequence joins TRBV2 and TRBJ1-6; no definite D call. V was shortened by 2 bases and J by 7 bases, with 9 bases between the two germline ends. The CDR3 runs to 14 residues. Germline V gene data show CDR1 as SNHLY and CDR2 as FYNNEI. This CDR3 is CASSESGINSPLHF. CDR3 nucleotides: TGTGCCAGCAGTGAATCGGGGATCAATTCACCCCTCCACTTT.

This sequence joins TRBV7-8 and TRBJ1-1; 7 bases agree with TRBD1. Germline V lookup: CDR1 SGHVS, CDR2 FQNEAQ. The CDR3 is made up of 14 amino acids. J was trimmed by 2 bases and V by 3 bases; bases with no gene match: 3. For the CDR3, the DNA is TGTGCCAGCAGCTTGGGACAGACCAACACTGAAGCTTTCTTT. It translates to CASSLGQTNTEAFF. The entire variable domain, with the rest obtained from reference TRBV7-8 and TRBJ1-1, is as follows: GAGVSQSPRYKVAKRGQDVALRCDPISGHVSLFWYQQALGQGPEFLTYFQNEAQLDKSGLPSDRFFAERPEGSVSTLKIQRTQQEDSAVYLCASSLGQTNTEAFFGQGTRLTVV.

V gene TRBV4-1 combines with J gene TRBJ1-1; the match to TRBD1 covers 7 bases. The CDR3 runs 14 residues. V gave up 5 bases and J gave up 4 bases; unmatched junction bases: 7. The germline gives CDR1 MGHRA, CDR2 YSYEKL. As DNA, the CDR3 is TGCGCCAGCAGCGGATTGACAGGGACCACTGAAGCTTTCTTT. Residues: CASSGLTGTTEAFF.

The V and J genes are TRBV7-3 and TRBJ2-3, with 9 bases identical to TRBD2. Germline V gene sequence: CDR1 SGHTA, CDR2 FQGTGA. The CDR3 covers 15 residues. V shed 5 bases, J shed 2 bases, and the junction held 5 bases outside the gene matches. The CDR3 DNA is TGTGCCAGCAGCCGGAGCGGGGGGTTCACAGATACGCAGTATTTT. Its protein product is CASSRSGGFTDTQYF.

The rearrangement links TRBV28 to TRBJ2-7; D unclear. CDR1 is MDHEN, CDR2 SYDVKM, per germline. V was pared by 6 bases and J by 5 bases, with 17 bases between. The CDR3 covers 14 residues. This CDR3 reads CASSLPNLGHEQYF. Here the CDR3 DNA reads TGTGCCAGCAGCCTCCCGAACCTGGGCCACGAGCAGTACTTC.

The V gene is TRBV2, the J gene TRBJ1-5, with TRBD1 as a possible D gene (5 bases). The V and J ends lost 6 bases and 3 bases respectively, with 6 bases between them. The germline V gene has CDR1 SNHLY and CDR2 FYNNEI. The CDR3 has 12 amino acids. For the CDR3, the DNA is TGTGCCAGCAGCAGGGACAATCAGCCCCAGCATTTT. Protein product: CASSRDNQPQHF. Variable domain in full (rest from reference TRBV2 and TRBJ1-5): EPEVTQTPSHQVTQMGQEVILRCVPISNHLYFYWYRQILGQKVEFLVSFYNNEISEKSEIFDDQFSVERPDGSNFTLKIRSTKLEDSAMYFCASSRDNQPQHFGDGTRLSIL.

This clone occurred a few times. The genes are TRBV25-1 and TRBJ2-7; TRBD2 matches at 10 bases. V gave up 1 base and J gave up 5 bases; unmatched junction bases: 11. The CDR3 is made up of 17 amino acids. The germline gives CDR1 MGHDK, CDR2 SYGVNS. CDR3 nucleotides: TGTGCCAGCAGTGAATCTGGGCTAGCGGGAGTAAGGGACGAGCAGTACTTC. This gives the protein CASSESGLAGVRDEQYF.

The rearrangement uses TRBV5-4 and TRBJ2-3; 7 nucleotides agree with TRBD2. Germline values: CDR1 SGHNT, CDR2 YYREEE (reference sequence). Losses at the gene ends were 2 bases for V and 6 bases for J; bases not matched to a gene: 9. CDR3 length: 15 amino acids. CDR3 sequence (DNA): TGTGCCAGCAGCTTAAATCCTAGCGGTATGGATACGCAGTATTTT. Translated, it gives CASSLNPSGMDTQYF.

The chain combines TRBV9 with TRBJ2-6; the match to TRBD1 covers 9 bases. In germline, CDR1 is SGDLS, CDR2 YYNGEE. The CDR3 is 19 amino acids. Losses at the gene ends were 0 bases for V and 0 bases for J; bases not matched to a gene: 7. CDR3 residues: CASSVAPGQGYSGANVLTF. CDR3 bases: TGTGCCAGCAGCGTAGCTCCGGGACAGGGTTACTCTGGGGCCAACGTCCTGACTTTC.

The rearrangement uses TRBV28 and TRBJ1-2, with 7 bases identical to TRBD1. J was trimmed by 0 bases and V by 3 bases; bases with no gene match: 4. Germline CDR1 reads MDHEN; CDR2 reads SYDVKM. The CDR3 has 15 residues. This CDR3 is CASSFGDSANYGYTF. The CDR3 DNA reads TGTGCCAGCAGTTTTGGGGACAGTGCTAACTATGGCTACACCTTC.

The J gene is TRBJ2-5, the V gene TRBV28; perhaps TRBD2 as D (5 bases). V was cut by 2 bases and J by 2 bases, with 12 bases left in between. Germline V lookup: CDR1 MDHEN, CDR2 SYDVKM. CDR3 length equals 15 residues. Here the CDR3 DNA reads TGTGCCAGCAGTTTAAGAGCGGAACCTCAAGAGACCCAGTACTTC. It translates to CASSLRAEPQETQYF. The full variable domain, in which reference TRBV28 and TRBJ2-5 provide the parts outside the CDR3, is DVKVTQSSRYLVKRTGEKVFLECVQDMDHENMFWYRQDPGLGLRLIYFSYDVKMKEKGDIPEGYSVSREKKERFSLILESASTNQTSMYLCASSLRAEPQETQYFGPGTRLLVL.

This clone turned up a few times. The rearrangement uses TRBV7-6 and TRBJ1-6, with D uncertain. Trimming stripped 4 bases from V and 6 bases from J, with 16 bases between. The V gene's germline CDR1 is SGHVS and CDR2 FNYEAQ. The CDR3 runs to 16 residues. CDR3: CASSSQSGSGNSPLHF. CDR3 DNA: TGTGCCAGCAGCTCACAAAGCGGATCGGGTAATTCACCCCTCCACTTT.

This sequence joins TRBV25-1 and TRBJ1-4; tentative D call: TRBD1 (5 bases). The CDR3 is 14 amino acids. In germline, CDR1 is MGHDK, CDR2 SYGVNS. The V end was cut by 7 bases, the J end by 6 bases, with 15 bases between. The CDR3 region is CASTGGVMDEKLFF. In DNA, the CDR3 is TGTGCCAGCACCGGAGGGGTAATGGATGAAAAACTGTTTTTT.

This chain links TRBV7-8 with TRBJ2-1, with 9 bases that match TRBD2. Germline V gene lookup returns CDR1 SGHVS and CDR2 FQNEAQ. The CDR3 has 16 amino acids. With 5 bases clipped from V and 9 bases from J, the junction kept 14 bases outside the gene matches. The CDR3 loop is CASSPKRAGGPGEQFF. The CDR3 DNA sequence: TGTGCCAGCAGCCCCAAACGCGCGGGGGGGCCGGGTGAGCAGTTCTTC.

The V gene is TRBV5-1, the J gene TRBJ2-7; possible D gene TRBD2, 5 bases. This CDR3 is 13 amino acids long. V was trimmed by 2 bases and J by 2 bases, leaving 8 bases between them. CDR1 SGHRS and CDR2 YFSETQ come from the germline V gene. The CDR3 is CASSFTGTYEQYF. The CDR3 DNA follows: TGCGCCAGCAGCTTTACCGGGACCTACGAGCAGTACTTC.

The chain joins TRBV7-8 to TRBJ1-1, with D possibly being TRBD1 (6 bases). Germline lookup yields CDR1 SGHVS and CDR2 FQNEAQ. The CDR3 covers 14 residues. V was trimmed by 8 bases and J by 3 bases, leaving 16 bases between them. The CDR3 protein is CASSLLGAYTEAFF. The CDR3 coding sequence is TGTGCCAGCTCCCTTTTGGGGGCTTACACTGAAGCTTTCTTT.

CDR3 bases: TGTGCCAGCAGTTACTTAACAGGTTCCTACGAGCAGTACTTC. It codes for CASSYLTGSYEQYF. The rearrangement links TRBV6-5 to TRBJ2-7; possible D gene TRBD1, 5 bases. The CDR3 totals 14 residues. V dropped 1 base and J dropped 1 base, with 8 bases sitting between them. In germline, CDR1 is MNHEY, CDR2 SVGAGI.

This clone was picked up one time. Germline is not matched at one junction end, which may reflect a read error. The chain recombines TRBV9 with TRBJ2-1; TRBD1 might be the D (6 bases). The V gene's germline CDR1 is SGDLS and CDR2 YYNGEE. CDR3 length: 15 amino acids. The CDR3 here is CTSSVVGGSYNEQFF. For the CDR3, the DNA is TGTACCAGCAGCGTAGTAGGGGGCTCCTACAATGAGCAGTTCTTC.

The CDR3 coding sequence is TGTGCCAGCAGCGCGTCCTGGCCGGGAGGGCCGACCGGGGAGCTGTTTTTT. Its translation is CASSASWPGGPTGELFF. The chain employs TRBV9 and TRBJ2-2, with 8 nucleotides matching TRBD2. Germline trimming cut 3 bases from V and 5 bases from J; bases unmatched to any gene: 12. From germline, CDR1 is SGDLS and CDR2 YYNGEE. The CDR3 is 17 residues long. Variable domain in full (rest from reference TRBV9 and TRBJ2-2): DSGVTQTPKHLITATGQRVTLRCSPRSGDLSVYWYQQSLDQGLQFLIQYYNGEERAKGNILERFSAQQFPDLHSELNLSSLELGDSALYFCASSASWPGGPTGELFFGEGSRLTVL.

The chain joins TRBV7-2 to TRBJ2-1; 7 nucleotides align to TRBD2. Germline assignment: CDR1 SGHTA and CDR2 FQGNSA. This CDR3 contains 15 residues. The V gene end was trimmed by 6 bases and the J gene end by 9 bases; junction bases not matched to a gene: 14. CDR3 sequence (DNA): TGTGCCAGCAGACCGAGCGGGGTACCCTATGGTGAGCAGTTCTTC. Protein product: CASRPSGVPYGEQFF.

This clone showed up just a few times. This rearrangement joins TRBV29-1 to TRBJ2-1; D is undetermined. The CDR3 runs to 13 residues. V gave up 4 bases and J gave up 8 bases, with 15 bases separating them. The germline V gene encodes CDR1 SQVTM and CDR2 ANQGSEA. The CDR3 nucleotides read TGCAGCGTTGGACACCTTATGGTGGATGAGCAGTTCTTC. Its protein is CSVGHLMVDEQFF.

The chain recombines TRBV6-4 with TRBJ2-3, with D possibly matching TRBD2 (6 bases). V dropped 0 bases and J dropped 3 bases, with 10 bases sitting between them. Germline values: CDR1 MRHNA, CDR2 SNTAGT. The length of the CDR3 is 15 residues. CDR3 DNA sequence: TGTGCCAGCAGTGACTCAGAGGGAGGTACAGATACGCAGTATTTT. Its protein is CASSDSEGGTDTQYF.

V is TRBV6-6 and J is TRBJ1-5; 8 bases line up with TRBD1. After removal of 6 bases from V and 0 bases from J, the junction contained 7 bases not matched to a gene. Germline CDR1 MNHNY, CDR2 SVGAGI (reference sequence). The CDR3 consists of 16 residues. CDR3 protein: CASSPDRGYSNQPQHF. CDR3 coding DNA: TGTGCCAGCAGCCCCGACAGGGGATATAGCAATCAGCCCCAGCATTTT.

V gene TRBV19 combines with J gene TRBJ1-1; no definite D call. V lost 5 bases and J 1 base, leaving 8 bases between the germline ends. The CDR3 has 13 amino acids. Germline loops: CDR1 LNHDA, CDR2 SQIVND (reference sequence). CDR3: CASSWRSNTEAFF. CDR3 bases: TGTGCCAGTAGTTGGCGGTCGAACACTGAAGCTTTCTTT.

J is TRBJ1-2 and V is TRBV5-3; no firm D call. TRBV5-3 is placed among ORFs of uncertain function. The ends were cut back, 0 bases at V and 2 bases at J, with 20 bases in the middle. The CDR3 runs to 18 residues. For the CDR3, the DNA is TGTGCCAGAAGCTTGGAGAGAGAAATAGGGAGGACCAACTATGGCTACACCTTC. It encodes CARSLEREIGRTNYGYTF.

This clone turned up a few times. The rearrangement links TRBV4-1 to TRBJ2-1; possible D gene TRBD2, 6 bases. The CDR3 consists of 16 residues. Per the germline V gene, CDR1 is MGHRA and CDR2 is YSYEKL. V lost 0 bases, J lost 2 bases, and 11 bases lay in between. The CDR3 DNA follows: TGCGCCAGCAGCCAAGATCCGGGAGAAGCCTACAATGAGCAGTTCTTC. Its protein product is CASSQDPGEAYNEQFF.

This chain links TRBV27 with TRBJ2-1, with TRBD2 matching over 11 bases. The CDR3 runs to 15 residues. Trimming at V came to 5 bases and at J to 7 bases, leaving 7 bases not matched to a gene. Per the germline V gene, CDR1 is MNHEY and CDR2 is SMNVEV (reference sequence). Here the CDR3 reads CASSIAGGPGNEQFF. In nucleotides, the CDR3 is TGTGCCAGCAGTATAGCGGGAGGGCCGGGGAATGAGCAGTTCTTC.

This rearrangement joins TRBV18 to TRBJ2-5; D gene ambiguous. The ends were cut back, 0 bases at V and 0 bases at J, with 8 bases in the middle. Per germline, CDR1 KGHSH and CDR2 LQKENI. The CDR3 is made up of 15 amino acids. The CDR3 DNA reads as TGTGCCAGCTCACCACCAAGCTCGTACCAAGAGACCCAGTACTTC. Encoded protein: CASSPPSSYQETQYF.